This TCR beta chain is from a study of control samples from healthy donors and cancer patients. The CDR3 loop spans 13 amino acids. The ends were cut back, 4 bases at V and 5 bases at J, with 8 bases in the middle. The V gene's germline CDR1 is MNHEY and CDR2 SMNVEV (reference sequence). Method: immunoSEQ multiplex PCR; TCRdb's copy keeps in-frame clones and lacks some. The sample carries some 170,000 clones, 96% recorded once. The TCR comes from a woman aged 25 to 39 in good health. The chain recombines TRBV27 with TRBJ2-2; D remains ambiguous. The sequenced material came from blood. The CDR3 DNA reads TGTGCCAGCAGTTCTATCTATACCGGGGAGCTGTTTTTT. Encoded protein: CASSSIYTGELFF.